The 2 T cell receptor gamma chains reported below all come from one sample, sequenced in a study of Vδ1+ human thymocytes. For these receptors, no antigen is known. Study-level results: Thymic TRG and TRD repertoires appeared highly polyclonal, with Gaussian CDR3 length distributions.

RNA was extracted from the cells and then reverse transcribed. Multiplex PCR used pooled V-gene forward primers and a constant-region reverse primer to amplify CDR3s. TCRdb reapplied CATT to the multiplex PCR reads. The sample has some 11,000 gamma-chain clones; approximately 40% are singletons. Sequenced: Vdelta1+ gamma-delta thymocytes from the thymus. Subset here: FACS-sorted CD3+ TCRalphabeta- TCRVdelta1+ TCRVdelta2- thymocytes. The receptors here all came from a boy less than two years old who had congenital heart surgery.

The chain carries TRGV9 and TRGJP. In the absence of a J gene in TCRdb, the DNA was matched to germline to assign it here. Germline values: CDR1 GITISATS, CDR2 ISYDGTV (reference sequence). Trimming at V came to 12 bases and at J to 7 bases, leaving 12 bases not matched to a gene. The CDR3 is 15 residues long. The DNA of the CDR3 is TGTGCCCTGACCTTGAGCGAGTTGGGCAAAAAAATCAAGGTATTT. Its translation: CALTLSELGKKIKVF.

The J gene is TRGJ1 or TRGJ2, the V gene TRGV4. TCRdb leaves out the J gene; it was filled in here by matching the DNA to germline. V dropped 3 bases and J dropped 6; count of bases not matched to a gene: 8. The CDR3 consists of 13 residues. CDR1 EGSTGY and CDR2 YDSYTSSV come from the germline V gene. The CDR3 DNA sequence: TGTGCCACCTGGGATTCCCATTTTTATAAGAAACTCTTT. Protein sequence: CATWDSHFYKKLF.